This passage covers 11 T cell receptor beta chains from one sample sequenced in a study of blood T cells in healthy people across ages. Next came a second PCR, run for roughly 6 to 11 cycles, which used a sample-barcoded 5' primer along with a J-beta primer mix. TCRdb used MiXCR to reprocess the 5' RACE reads, holding one entry per CDR3 protein. The table shows more than 650,000 distinct CDR3 sequences, with about a fifth occurring only once. Sequenced sample: blood. The receptors derive from a man aged 70-80 years in good health.

This clonotype was seen a single time. J is TRBJ2-3 and V is TRBV12-3 or TRBV12-4; unclear D gene. CDR3 length: 16 residues. Trimming removed 3 bases from V and 3 bases from J, with 16 bases in between. The CDR3 nucleotides are TGTGCCAGCAGTTTGGGTGTTGGTTTATCGACAGATACGCAGTATTTT. Protein product: CASSLGVGLSTDTQYF.

The chain couples TRBV5-1 to TRBJ2-7; TRBD1 might be the D (6 bases). The CDR3 runs 14 residues. Germline loops: CDR1 SGHRS, CDR2 YFSETQ. V was cut by 0 bases and J by 7 bases, with 14 bases left in between. The CDR3 DNA reads TGCGCCAGCAGCTTGGGTACAGGGATAGGAGAGCAGTACGTC. Encoded protein: CASSLGTGIGEQYV.

This clonotype was seen a handful of times. In DNA form, the CDR3 reads TGTGCCAGCAGCTTAGGTTTCGGGGGTTCTAGCACAGATACGCAGTATTTT. It encodes CASSLGFGGSSTDTQYF. V is TRBV7-2 and J is TRBJ2-3; D is possibly TRBD2 (6 bases). Looked up from germline, CDR1 is SGHTA and CDR2 is FQGNSA. The CDR3 sequence is 17 residues long. Trimming left V 1 base short and J 0 bases short, with 14 bases between.

Only a few counts were recorded for this clonotype. The V gene is TRBV29-1, the J gene TRBJ2-1, with 9 bases lining up with TRBD2. The CDR3 consists of 17 residues. The trim removed 0 bases at V and 3 bases at J, leaving 9 bases unmatched. Germline CDR1 and CDR2: SQVTM and ANQGSEA. CDR3 loop: CSVEDRAGTSNYNEQFF. As DNA, the CDR3 is TGCAGCGTTGAAGATCGGGCCGGGACTAGCAACTACAATGAGCAGTTCTTC.

This clonotype appeared a few times. The rearrangement links TRBV7-2 to TRBJ2-3; D possibly corresponds to TRBD2 (6 bases). V lost 2 bases to trimming and J lost 2 bases, with 14 bases between them. This CDR3 is built from 16 residues. CDR1 is SGHTA and CDR2 is FQGNSA in the germline V gene. CDR3 sequence: CASSLSGLGFTDTQYF. The CDR3 DNA is TGTGCCAGCAGCTTAAGCGGGCTGGGGTTCACAGATACGCAGTATTTT.

This clonotype has a count of ten or more. The genes are TRBV12-3 or TRBV12-4 and TRBJ1-2; 8 positions match TRBD1. The CDR3 loop spans 14 amino acids. The V segment lost 6 bases and the J segment 1 base; nucleotides outside the gene matches: 4. CDR3: CASRDRDFNYGYTF. CDR3 DNA: TGTGCCAGCAGGGACAGGGACTTTAACTATGGCTACACCTTC.

This chain joins TRBV5-1 and TRBJ2-3; tentative D call: TRBD2 (6 bases). The CDR3 extends over 13 amino acids. The germline V gene has CDR1 SGHRS and CDR2 YFSETQ. V was trimmed by 3 bases and J by 2 bases, leaving 7 bases between them. In DNA, the CDR3 is TGCGCCAGCAGCTGGAGGGACACAGATACGCAGTATTTT. This codes for CASSWRDTDTQYF. Drawing the rest from reference TRBV5-1 and TRBJ2-3, the complete variable domain is KAGVTQTPRYLIKTRGQQVTLSCSPISGHRSVSWYQQTPGQGLQFLFEYFSETQRNKGNFPGRFSGRQFSNSRSEMNVSTLELGDSALYLCASSWRDTDTQYFGPGTRLTVL.

In this sample, this clonotype turned up many times. The chain couples TRBV29-1 to TRBJ2-3; the match to TRBD1 covers 10 bases. The germline gives CDR1 SQVTM, CDR2 ANQGSEA. V was clipped by 4 bases and J by 5 bases; unmatched bases: 6. The CDR3 runs 14 residues. The CDR3, as DNA: TGCAGCGTTGGGGGGACAGGGGTAGGAGATACGCAGTATTTT. It yields the protein CSVGGTGVGDTQYF.

The genes are TRBV10-3 and TRBJ2-1; 8 positions agree with TRBD1. The J call is in doubt because the DNA end fits TRBJ2-7 better. Looked up from germline, CDR1 is ENHRY and CDR2 is SYGVKD. CDR3 size: 13 residues. CDR3 sequence reads: CAIRRQGPDEQYF. DNA of the CDR3: TGTGCCATCAGAAGACAGGGGCCAGACGAGCAGTACTTC.

V gene TRBV6-5 combines with J gene TRBJ1-1; 9 bases align to TRBD1. The CDR3 spans 14 residues. Trimming at V came to 7 bases and at J to 3 bases, leaving 6 bases not matched to a gene. Germline lookup yields CDR1 MNHEY and CDR2 SVGAGI. CDR3 sequence reads: CASKADRGDTEAFF. As DNA, the CDR3 is TGTGCCAGCAAAGCGGACAGGGGCGACACTGAAGCTTTCTTT.

This clonotype was seen only a few times. Given the absence of the conserved phenylalanine or tryptophan at the CDR3 end, a read error is likely. The chain recombines TRBV3-1 with TRBJ1-1; TRBD1 agrees at 7 bases. Germline V CDR1 and CDR2: LGHDT, YNNKEL (reference sequence). This CDR3 has 15 residues. The V gene end was trimmed by 4 bases and the J gene end by 4 bases; junction bases not matched to a gene: 9. The CDR3 protein is CASSPRTGAGTEAFS. Written as DNA, the CDR3 is TGTGCCAGCAGCCCACGTACAGGGGCAGGCACTGAAGCTTTCTCT.